Below are 15 T cell receptor beta chains sequenced from a single sample in a study of regulatory T cells in long-lasting Graves disease. Building the TCR beta libraries relied on iRepertoire HTBI primers, and CDR3 regions underwent Arm-PCR. TCRdb ran MiXCR on the multiplex PCR reads and lists one entry per CDR3 protein. Counted here are hundreds of thousands of distinct CDR3 sequences, 15% to 20% occurring once; the ten biggest clones make up around a sixth. Time point in this sample: newly diagnosed GD, antithyroid drugs for less than 3 months. Generation of the TCR library employed RNA extracted from PBMCs. These same records also appear under a second study, on T cells in Graves' hyperthyroidism and ophthalmopathy.

The material was peripheral blood mononuclear cells (PBMCs), obtained at new diagnosis, from a patient treated with antithyroid drugs. These receptors all stem from a woman in her 30s with Graves disease.

This rearrangement joins TRBV5-1 to TRBJ1-3; D not certain. The CDR3 length is 16 residues. Trimming took 6 bases from V and 0 from J, leaving 16 bases between them. Per the germline V gene, CDR1 is SGHRS and CDR2 is YFSETQ. CDR3 sequence: CASTTGPFDSGNTIYF. CDR3 bases: TGCGCCAGCACCACCGGACCGTTCGACTCTGGAAACACCATATATTTT.

The V and J genes are TRBV12-5 and TRBJ2-2; 7 positions agree with TRBD2. The V segment lost 6 bases and the J segment 1 base; nucleotides outside the gene matches: 2. Germline V gene sequence: CDR1 LGHNT, CDR2 FRNRAP. This CDR3 has 14 amino acids. CDR3 loop: CASGASGNTGELFF. The CDR3 nucleotides read TGTGCTAGTGGGGCTAGCGGGAACACCGGGGAGCTGTTTTTT.

This clonotype has only a few counts. The rearrangement uses TRBV7-9 and TRBJ2-5; 10 bases match TRBD1. The germline gives CDR1 SEHNR, CDR2 FQNEAQ (reference sequence). The trim removed 6 bases at V and 2 bases at J, leaving 6 bases unmatched. The CDR3 has 15 amino acids. This chain's CDR3 is CASRRQGAKQETQYF. In nucleotides, the CDR3 is TGTGCCAGCAGGAGACAGGGGGCTAAACAAGAGACCCAGTACTTC.

This clonotype was recorded at least ten times. This sequence joins TRBV6-4 and TRBJ1-2; D call uncertain. V lost 3 bases and J lost 8, with 13 bases in between. CDR3 length equals 13 residues. Germline CDR1 and CDR2: MRHNA and SNTAGT. CDR3 bases: TGTGCCAGCAGTGAGGAGTCGGGTTTCGGCTACACCTTC. This codes for CASSEESGFGYTF.

This clonotype was counted between two and nine times. The chain employs TRBV28 and TRBJ2-7; 8 bases match TRBD1. Trimming cost V 10 bases and J 2 bases; bases outside gene matches: 4. This CDR3 has 12 residues. Germline CDR1 and CDR2: MDHEN and SYDVKM. CDR3 loop: CAIDRGPYEQYF. In DNA form, the CDR3 reads TGTGCCATCGACAGGGGCCCCTACGAGCAGTACTTC.

CDR3 nucleotides: TGTGCCAGCAGTCCGATTGAGGGATCGGACTATGGCTACACCTTC. As protein: CASSPIEGSDYGYTF. This chain links TRBV3-1 with TRBJ1-2; D is undetermined. V lost 6 bases, J lost 3 bases, and 17 bases lay in between. Germline lookup yields CDR1 LGHDT and CDR2 YNNKEL (reference sequence). This CDR3 spans 15 amino acids.

This clonotype was picked up many times. The V and J genes are TRBV6-5 and TRBJ1-4; D gene unclear. The CDR3 covers 16 residues. The V end was cut by 0 bases, the J end by 4 bases, with 12 bases between. Per germline, CDR1 MNHEY and CDR2 SVGAGI. CDR3 sequence (DNA): TGTGCCAGCAGTTACTCGCCCGTGGGGATTAATGAAAAACTGTTTTTT. As protein: CASSYSPVGINEKLFF.

This clonotype was counted ten times or more. This sequence joins TRBV28 and TRBJ2-1; D is possibly TRBD2 (5 bases). The germline V and J ends were trimmed by 6 bases and 1 base, with 13 bases remaining between them. Germline V gene data show CDR1 as MDHEN and CDR2 as SYDVKM. The CDR3 is 15 amino acids. This CDR3 reads CASRHSGSSYNEQFF. The CDR3, as DNA: TGTGCCAGCAGACACTCGGGGAGTTCCTACAATGAGCAGTTCTTC.

The table lists this clonotype with a few counts. The chain employs TRBV29-1 and TRBJ1-4, with 10 nucleotides matching TRBD1. CDR1 and CDR2 (germline): SQVTM, ANQGSEA. The J segment lost 3 bases and the V segment lost 7 bases, leaving 5 bases of the junction unmatched. This CDR3 has 14 residues. The CDR3, as DNA: TGCAGCGGGGGGGGGACAGGGGCTAATGAAAAACTGTTTTTT. This encodes CSGGGTGANEKLFF.

Only a few counts were recorded for this clonotype. This chain links TRBV18 with TRBJ1-1; 9 bases are shared with TRBD1. Germline V gene data show CDR1 as KGHSH and CDR2 as LQKENI. V was pared by 6 bases and J by 4 bases, with 6 bases of the junction left unmatched. The length of the CDR3 is 14 residues. The CDR3 region has the DNA TGTGCCAGCTCCGAGGGACAGGGAGTCACTGAAGCTTTCTTT. Encoded protein: CASSEGQGVTEAFF.

This clonotype was recorded at least ten times. The V and J genes are TRBV7-2 and TRBJ2-3, with D possibly being TRBD2 (6 bases). Per the germline V gene, CDR1 is SGHTA and CDR2 is FQGNSA. Deletions cut 5 bases from V and 4 bases from J, with 7 bases between. This CDR3 has 12 amino acids. This CDR3 reads CASSGEADTQYF. The CDR3 region has the DNA TGTGCCAGCAGCGGGGAGGCAGATACGCAGTATTTT.

This clonotype was seen a handful of times. For the CDR3, the DNA is TGTGCCAGCAGCCTAGTAGGGGGCCCCATTGAAGCTTTCTTT. Translation: CASSLVGGPIEAFF. The chain has TRBV14 and TRBJ1-1; 7 nucleotides match TRBD1. Germline V CDR1 and CDR2: SGHDN, FVKESK. Trimming cost V 4 bases and J 7 bases; bases outside gene matches: 9. This CDR3 region has 14 residues. Using reference TRBV14 and TRBJ1-1 for the parts outside the CDR3, the full variable domain is EAGVTQFPSHSVIEKGQTVTLRCDPISGHDNLYWYRRVMGKEIKFLLHFVKESKQDESGMPNNRFLAERTGGTYSTLKVQPAELEDSGVYFCASSLVGGPIEAFFGQGTRLTVV.

This clonotype has just a few counts. The chain's CDR3 is CASSPFQRDGYGYTF. CDR3 in DNA: TGTGCCAGCTCACCATTTCAACGGGACGGATATGGCTACACCTTC. The V and J genes are TRBV18 and TRBJ1-2, with D possibly TRBD1 on 5 matching bases. Between the trimmed V and J ends, which lost 2 bases and 5 bases, there was a span of 15 bases. Germline lookup yields CDR1 KGHSH and CDR2 LQKENI. This CDR3 is 15 amino acids long.

The chain recombines TRBV28 with TRBJ2-7; tentatively, D is TRBD1 or TRBD2 (6 bases each). The V end lost 6 bases, the J end lost 5 bases, and 23 bases lay between the germline ends. The CDR3 consists of 16 residues. Germline values: CDR1 MDHEN, CDR2 SYDVKM. CDR3 loop: CASRRGVRGVGNEQYF. For the CDR3, the DNA is TGTGCCAGCAGGAGAGGGGTGAGGGGGGTAGGTAACGAGCAGTACTTC.

V gene TRBV5-4 combines with J gene TRBJ2-7; the match to TRBD2 covers 8 bases. V shed 0 bases, J shed 7 bases, and the junction held 9 bases outside the gene matches. CDR1 is SGHNT and CDR2 is YYREEE in the germline V gene (reference sequence). There are 15 residues in the CDR3. Written as DNA, the CDR3 is TGTGCCAGCAGCTTGGCACTAGCGGCGTCTGGGGAGCAGTACTTC. Encoded protein: CASSLALAASGEQYF. The full variable domain, rest sourced from reference TRBV5-4 and TRBJ2-7, is ETGVTQSPTHLIKTRGQQVTLRCSSQSGHNTVSWYQQALGQGPQFIFQYYREEENGRGNFPPRFSGLQFPNYSSELNVNALELDDSALYLCASSLALAASGEQYFGPGTRLTVT.